The present entry profiles one T cell receptor (beta chain) with its context. Its antigen is as yet unknown. This sample is part of a study of T cell repertoires in cytomegalovirus infection. TCRdb reprocessed the reads with MiXCR, giving one entry per CDR3 protein. The data show roughly 220,000 distinct CDR3 sequences, about 40% seen once. The TCR sequence derives from a human donor in good health (CMV status not recorded). Some clones in this sample may be carry-over from other donors' samples. Here the sequenced sample was CD8+ T cells from cultured PBMCs, taken from culture after CMV antigen stimulation.

The CDR3 nucleotides read TGTGCCAGCAGCTTACGGGGGCCTAATGAAAAACTGTTTTTT. Translation gives CASSLRGPNEKLFF. V is TRBV7-8 and J is TRBJ1-4; D is perhaps TRBD1 (6 bases). CDR3 length: 14 residues. Trimming left V 2 bases short and J 3 bases short, with 7 bases between. Per the germline V gene, CDR1 is SGHVS and CDR2 is FQNEAQ.